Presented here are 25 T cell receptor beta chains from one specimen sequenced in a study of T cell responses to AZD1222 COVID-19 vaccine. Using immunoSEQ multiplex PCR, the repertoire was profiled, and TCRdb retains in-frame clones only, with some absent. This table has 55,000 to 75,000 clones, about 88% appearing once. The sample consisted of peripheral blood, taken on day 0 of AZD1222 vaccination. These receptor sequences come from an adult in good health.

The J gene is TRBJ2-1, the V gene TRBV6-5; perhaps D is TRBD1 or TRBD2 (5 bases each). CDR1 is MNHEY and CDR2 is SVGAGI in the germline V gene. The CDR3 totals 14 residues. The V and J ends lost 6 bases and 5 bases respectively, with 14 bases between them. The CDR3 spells CASRPSGRNNEQFF. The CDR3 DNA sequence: TGTGCCAGCAGGCCATCGGGACGGAACAATGAGCAGTTCTTC.

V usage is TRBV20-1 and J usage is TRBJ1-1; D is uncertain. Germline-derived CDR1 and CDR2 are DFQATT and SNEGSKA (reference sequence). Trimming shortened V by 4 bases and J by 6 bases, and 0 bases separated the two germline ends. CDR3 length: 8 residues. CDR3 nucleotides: TGCAGTGCTACTGAAGCTTTCTTT. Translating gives CSATEAFF.

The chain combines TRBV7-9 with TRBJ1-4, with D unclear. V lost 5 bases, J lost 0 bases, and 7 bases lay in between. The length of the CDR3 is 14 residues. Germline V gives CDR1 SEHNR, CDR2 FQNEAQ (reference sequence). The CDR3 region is CASSRAATNEKLFF. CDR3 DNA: TGTGCCAGCAGCCGAGCAGCAACTAATGAAAAACTGTTTTTT.

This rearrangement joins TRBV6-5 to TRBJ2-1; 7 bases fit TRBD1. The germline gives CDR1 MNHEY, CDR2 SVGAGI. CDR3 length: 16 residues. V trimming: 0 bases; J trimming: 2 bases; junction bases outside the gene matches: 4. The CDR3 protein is CASSYSNRGPYNEQFF. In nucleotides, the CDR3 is TGTGCCAGCAGTTACTCGAACAGGGGCCCCTACAATGAGCAGTTCTTC.

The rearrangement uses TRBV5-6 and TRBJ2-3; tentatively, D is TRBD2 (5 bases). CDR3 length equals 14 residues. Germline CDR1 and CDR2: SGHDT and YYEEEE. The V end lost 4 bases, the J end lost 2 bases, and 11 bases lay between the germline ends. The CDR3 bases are TGTGCCAGCAGCACGAGACTATACACAGATACGCAGTATTTT. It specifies CASSTRLYTDTQYF.

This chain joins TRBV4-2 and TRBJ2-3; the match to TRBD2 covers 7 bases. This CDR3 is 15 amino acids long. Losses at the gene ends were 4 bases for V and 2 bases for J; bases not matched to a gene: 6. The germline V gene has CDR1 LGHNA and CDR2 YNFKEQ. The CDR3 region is CASSRLAVVTDTQYF. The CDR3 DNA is TGTGCCAGCAGCCGGCTAGCGGTTGTCACAGATACGCAGTATTTT.

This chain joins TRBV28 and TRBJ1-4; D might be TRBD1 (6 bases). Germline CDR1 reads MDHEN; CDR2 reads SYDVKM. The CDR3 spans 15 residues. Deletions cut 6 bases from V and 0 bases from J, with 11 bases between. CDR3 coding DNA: TGTGCCAGCAGGGTCGGGACAACAACTAATGAAAAACTGTTTTTT. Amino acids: CASRVGTTTNEKLFF.

The CDR3 region is CASSSAVGTDTQYF. CDR3 nucleotides: TGTGCCAGCAGCTCGGCCGTCGGCACAGATACGCAGTATTTT. This sequence joins TRBV7-6 and TRBJ2-3, with unresolved D. V lost 4 bases, J lost 1 base, and 9 bases lay in between. This CDR3 contains 14 residues. CDR1 and CDR2 (germline): SGHVS, FNYEAQ. Variable domain in full (rest from reference TRBV7-6 and TRBJ2-3): GAGVSQSPRYKVTKRGQDVALRCDPISGHVSLYWYRQALGQGPEFLTYFNYEAQQDKSGLPNDRFSAERPEGSISTLTIQRTEQRDSAMYRCASSSAVGTDTQYFGPGTRLTVL.

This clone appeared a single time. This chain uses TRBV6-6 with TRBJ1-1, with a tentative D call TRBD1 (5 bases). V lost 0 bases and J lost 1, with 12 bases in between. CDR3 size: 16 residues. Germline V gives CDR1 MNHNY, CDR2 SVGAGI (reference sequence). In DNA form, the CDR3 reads TGTGCCAGCAGTTACTCTTTGGGGGAGGGGAACACTGAAGCTTTCTTT. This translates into CASSYSLGEGNTEAFF.

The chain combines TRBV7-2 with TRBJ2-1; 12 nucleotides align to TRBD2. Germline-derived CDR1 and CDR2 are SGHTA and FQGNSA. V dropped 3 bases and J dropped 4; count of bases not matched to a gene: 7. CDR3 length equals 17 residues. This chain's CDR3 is CASSFTGTSGFYNEQFF. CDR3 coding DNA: TGTGCCAGCAGCTTCACCGGGACTAGCGGGTTTTACAATGAGCAGTTCTTC.

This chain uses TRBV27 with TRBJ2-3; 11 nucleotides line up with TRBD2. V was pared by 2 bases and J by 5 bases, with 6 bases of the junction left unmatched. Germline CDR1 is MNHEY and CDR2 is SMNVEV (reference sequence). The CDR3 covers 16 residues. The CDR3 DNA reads TGTGCCAGCAGTTTACTTGGGACTAGCGGCGGAGATACGCAGTATTTT. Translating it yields CASSLLGTSGGDTQYF.

For the CDR3, the DNA is TGTGCCAGCTCCCATTCCACTAGGTCCCGTACCTACAATGAGCAGTTCTTC. This codes for CASSHSTRSRTYNEQFF. This chain links TRBV18 with TRBJ2-1; possible D gene TRBD2, 5 bases. CDR1 KGHSH and CDR2 LQKENI come from the germline V gene. The CDR3 length is 17 residues. V was pared by 6 bases and J by 2 bases, with 20 bases between. Using reference TRBV18 and TRBJ2-1 for the parts outside the CDR3, the full variable domain is NAGVMQNPRHLVRRRGQEARLRCSPMKGHSHVYWYRQLPEEGLKFMVYLQKENIIDESGMPKERFSAEFPKEGPSILRIQQVVRGDSAAYFCASSHSTRSRTYNEQFFGPGTRLTVL.

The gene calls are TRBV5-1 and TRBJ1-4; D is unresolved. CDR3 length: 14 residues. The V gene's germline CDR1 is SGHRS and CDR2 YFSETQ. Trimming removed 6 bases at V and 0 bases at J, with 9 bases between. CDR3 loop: CASTLSSTNEKLFF. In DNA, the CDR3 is TGCGCCAGCACCCTCAGTTCAACTAATGAAAAACTGTTTTTT.

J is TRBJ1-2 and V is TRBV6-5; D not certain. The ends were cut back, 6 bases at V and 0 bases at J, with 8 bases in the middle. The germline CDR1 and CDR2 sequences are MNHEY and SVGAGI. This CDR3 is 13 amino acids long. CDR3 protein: CASRPASNYGYTF. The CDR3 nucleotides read TGTGCCAGCAGGCCCGCATCTAACTATGGCTACACCTTC.

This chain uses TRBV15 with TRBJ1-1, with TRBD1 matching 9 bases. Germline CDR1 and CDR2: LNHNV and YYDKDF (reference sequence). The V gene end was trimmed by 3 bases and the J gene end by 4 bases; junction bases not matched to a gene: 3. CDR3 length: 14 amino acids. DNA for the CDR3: TGTGCCACCAGCAGCGGACAGGGGTTCACTGAAGCTTTCTTT. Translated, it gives CATSSGQGFTEAFF.

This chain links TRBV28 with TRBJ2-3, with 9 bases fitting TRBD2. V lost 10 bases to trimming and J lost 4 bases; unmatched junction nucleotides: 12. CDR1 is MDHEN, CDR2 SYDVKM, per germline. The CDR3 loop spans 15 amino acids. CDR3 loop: CATSRLAVLADTQYF. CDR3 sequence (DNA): TGTGCCACCTCCAGACTAGCGGTTCTGGCAGATACGCAGTATTTT.

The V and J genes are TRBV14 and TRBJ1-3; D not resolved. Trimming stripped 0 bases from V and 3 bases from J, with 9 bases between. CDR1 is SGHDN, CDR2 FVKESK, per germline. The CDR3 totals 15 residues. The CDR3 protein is CASSQDLRIGNTIYF. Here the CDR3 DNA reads TGTGCCAGCAGCCAAGATCTCCGGATTGGAAACACCATATATTTT.

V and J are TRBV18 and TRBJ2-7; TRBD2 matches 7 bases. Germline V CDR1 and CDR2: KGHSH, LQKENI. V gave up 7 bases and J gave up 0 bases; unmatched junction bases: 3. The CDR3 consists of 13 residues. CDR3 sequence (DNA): TGTGCCAGCTGGGGGGGGAGCTCCTACGAGCAGTACTTC. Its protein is CASWGGSSYEQYF.

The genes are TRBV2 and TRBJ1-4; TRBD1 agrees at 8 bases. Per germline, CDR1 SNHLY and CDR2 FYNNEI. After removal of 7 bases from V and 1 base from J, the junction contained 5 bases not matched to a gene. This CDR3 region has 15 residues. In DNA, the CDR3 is TGTGCCAGCACTTCACAGGGGGTAACTAATGAAAAACTGTTTTTT. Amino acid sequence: CASTSQGVTNEKLFF.

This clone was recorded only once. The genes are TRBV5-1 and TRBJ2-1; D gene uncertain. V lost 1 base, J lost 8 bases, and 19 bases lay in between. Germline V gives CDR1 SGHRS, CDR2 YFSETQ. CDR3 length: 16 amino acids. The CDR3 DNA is TGCGCCAGCAGCTTGACCGCCACCGGCTTAGGCGATGAGCAGTTCTTC. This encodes CASSLTATGLGDEQFF. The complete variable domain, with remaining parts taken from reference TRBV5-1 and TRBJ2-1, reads KAGVTQTPRYLIKTRGQQVTLSCSPISGHRSVSWYQQTPGQGLQFLFEYFSETQRNKGNFPGRFSGRQFSNSRSEMNVSTLELGDSALYLCASSLTATGLGDEQFFGPGTRLTVL.

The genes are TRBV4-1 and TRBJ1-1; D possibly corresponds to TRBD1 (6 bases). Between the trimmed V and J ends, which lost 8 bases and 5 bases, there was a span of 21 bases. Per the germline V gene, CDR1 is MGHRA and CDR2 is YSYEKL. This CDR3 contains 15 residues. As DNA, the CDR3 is TGCGCCAGCGAAGTTAGAGGGGGAGGTAGGACTGAAGCTTTCTTT. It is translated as CASEVRGGGRTEAFF.

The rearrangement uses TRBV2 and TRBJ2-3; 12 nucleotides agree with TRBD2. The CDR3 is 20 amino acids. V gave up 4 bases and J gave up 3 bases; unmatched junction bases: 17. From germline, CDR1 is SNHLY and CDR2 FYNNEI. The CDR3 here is CASSGGLAGGPLGGTDTQYF. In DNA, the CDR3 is TGTGCCAGCAGTGGAGGGCTAGCGGGAGGGCCATTAGGAGGAACAGATACGCAGTATTTT.

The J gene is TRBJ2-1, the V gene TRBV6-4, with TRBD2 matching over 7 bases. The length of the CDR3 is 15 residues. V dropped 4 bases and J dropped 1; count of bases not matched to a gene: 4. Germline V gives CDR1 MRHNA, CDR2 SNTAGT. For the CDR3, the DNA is TGTGCCAGCAGTGCTGAGGGAGGGTCCTACAATGAGCAGTTCTTC. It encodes CASSAEGGSYNEQFF.

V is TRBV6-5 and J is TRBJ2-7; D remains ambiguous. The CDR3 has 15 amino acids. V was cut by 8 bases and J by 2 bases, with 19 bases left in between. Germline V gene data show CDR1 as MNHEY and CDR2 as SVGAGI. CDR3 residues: CASSSTSTLTYEQYF. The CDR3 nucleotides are TGTGCCAGCTCCTCGACCTCTACCCTAACCTACGAGCAGTACTTC.

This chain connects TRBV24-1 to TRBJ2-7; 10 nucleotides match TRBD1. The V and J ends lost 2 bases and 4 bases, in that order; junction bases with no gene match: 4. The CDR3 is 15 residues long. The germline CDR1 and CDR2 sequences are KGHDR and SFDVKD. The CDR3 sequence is CATSDSGTGDYEQYF. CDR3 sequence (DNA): TGTGCCACCAGTGATTCCGGGACAGGGGATTACGAGCAGTACTTC.